This T cell receptor beta chain is drawn from a study of T-cell reconstitution after alpha-beta-depleted transplantation in children. The CDR3 is 14 residues long. Trimming removed 5 bases at V and 0 bases at J, with 10 bases between. Germline V gene data show CDR1 as SNHLY and CDR2 as FYNNEI. Preparation of the TCRbeta library was carried out with unique molecular identifiers. TCRdb re-derived calls from the PCR reads in MiXCR, one entry per CDR3 protein. In the table there are nearly 400,000 distinct CDR3 sequences, roughly 21% of which are singletons. Sequenced here: PBMCs from the stem cell graft donor, sampled from the stem cell graft. The TCR was taken from a human donor who donated a stem cell graft to a child with acute myeloid leukemia. V usage is TRBV2 and J usage is TRBJ1-1; weak D call: TRBD1 (5 bases). Written as DNA, the CDR3 is TGTGCCAGCAGTTACAGGAATTTGAACACTGAAGCTTTCTTT. Translated: CASSYRNLNTEAFF.